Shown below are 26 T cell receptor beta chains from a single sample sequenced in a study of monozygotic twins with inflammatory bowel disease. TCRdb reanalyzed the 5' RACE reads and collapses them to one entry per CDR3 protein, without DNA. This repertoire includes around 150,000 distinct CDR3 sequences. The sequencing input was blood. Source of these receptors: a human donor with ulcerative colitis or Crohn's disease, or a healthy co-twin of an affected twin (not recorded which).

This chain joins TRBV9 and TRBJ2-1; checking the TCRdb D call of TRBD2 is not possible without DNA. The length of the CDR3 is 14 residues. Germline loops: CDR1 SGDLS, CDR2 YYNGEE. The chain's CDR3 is CASSIVSSAGEQFF.

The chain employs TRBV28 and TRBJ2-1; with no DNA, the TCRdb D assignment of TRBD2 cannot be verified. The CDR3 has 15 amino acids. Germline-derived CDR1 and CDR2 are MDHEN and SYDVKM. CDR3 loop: CASSSIAGVLNEQFF.

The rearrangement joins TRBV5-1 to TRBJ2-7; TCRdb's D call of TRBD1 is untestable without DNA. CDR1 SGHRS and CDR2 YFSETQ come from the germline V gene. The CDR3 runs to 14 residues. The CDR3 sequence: CASSAALAPYEQYF.

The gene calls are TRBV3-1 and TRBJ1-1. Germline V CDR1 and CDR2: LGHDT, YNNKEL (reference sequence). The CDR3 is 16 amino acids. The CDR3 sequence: CASSQVADWMNTEAFF.

CDR3 sequence reads: CSASPLAGLNTGELFF. This rearrangement joins TRBV20-1 to TRBJ2-2; TCRdb's D gene call, TRBD2, goes unchecked for lack of DNA. CDR3 length: 16 residues. The germline gives CDR1 DFQATT, CDR2 SNEGSKA (reference sequence).

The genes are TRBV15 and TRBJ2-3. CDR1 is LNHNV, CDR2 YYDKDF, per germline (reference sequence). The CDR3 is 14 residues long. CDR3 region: CATSRDLWEDTQYF. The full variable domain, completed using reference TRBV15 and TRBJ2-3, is DAMVIQNPRYQVTQFGKPVTLSCSQTLNHNVMYWYQQKSSQAPKLLFHYYDKDFNNEADTPDNFQSRRPNTSFCFLDIRSPGLGDTAMYLCATSRDLWEDTQYFGPGTRLTVL.

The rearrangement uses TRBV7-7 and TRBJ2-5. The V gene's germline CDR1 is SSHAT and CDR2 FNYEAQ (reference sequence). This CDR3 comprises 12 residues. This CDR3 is CASSPSKETQYF.

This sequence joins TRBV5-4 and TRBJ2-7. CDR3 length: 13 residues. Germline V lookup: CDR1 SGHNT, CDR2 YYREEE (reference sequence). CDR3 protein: CASSQVNSDEQYF.

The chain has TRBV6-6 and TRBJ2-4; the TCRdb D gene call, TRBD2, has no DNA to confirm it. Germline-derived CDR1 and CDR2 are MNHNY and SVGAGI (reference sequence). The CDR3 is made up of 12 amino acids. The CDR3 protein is CASREGGNIQYF.

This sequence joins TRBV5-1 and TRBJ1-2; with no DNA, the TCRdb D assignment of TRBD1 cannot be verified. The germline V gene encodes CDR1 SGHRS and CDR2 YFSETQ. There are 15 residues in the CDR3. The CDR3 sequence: CASSPRQGTNYGYTF.

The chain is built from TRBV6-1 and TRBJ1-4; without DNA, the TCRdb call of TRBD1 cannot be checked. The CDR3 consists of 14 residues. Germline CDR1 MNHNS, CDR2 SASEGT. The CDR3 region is CASSEEQGYEKLFF.

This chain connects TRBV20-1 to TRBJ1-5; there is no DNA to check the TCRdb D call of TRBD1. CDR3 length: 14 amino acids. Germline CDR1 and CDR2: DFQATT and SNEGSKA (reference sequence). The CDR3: CSARGGTGNQPQHF.

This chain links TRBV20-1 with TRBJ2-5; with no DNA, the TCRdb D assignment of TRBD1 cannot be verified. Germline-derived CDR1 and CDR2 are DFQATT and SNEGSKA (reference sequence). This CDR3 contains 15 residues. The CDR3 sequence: CSARRDDRAEETQYF.

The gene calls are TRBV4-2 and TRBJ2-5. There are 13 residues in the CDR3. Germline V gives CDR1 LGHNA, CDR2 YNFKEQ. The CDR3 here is CASSQDVSETQYF.

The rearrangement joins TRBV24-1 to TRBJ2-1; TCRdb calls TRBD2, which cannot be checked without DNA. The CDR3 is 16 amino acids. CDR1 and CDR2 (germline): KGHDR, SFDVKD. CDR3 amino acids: CATSDTSGGGYNEQFF.

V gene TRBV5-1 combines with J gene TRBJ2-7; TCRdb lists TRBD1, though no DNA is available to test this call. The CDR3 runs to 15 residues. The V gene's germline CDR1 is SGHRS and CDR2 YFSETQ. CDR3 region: CASSLGTSELYEQYF.

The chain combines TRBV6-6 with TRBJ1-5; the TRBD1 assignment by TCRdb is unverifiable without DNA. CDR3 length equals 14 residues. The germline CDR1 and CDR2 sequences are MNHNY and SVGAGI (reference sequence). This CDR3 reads CASSTRQRNQPQHF.

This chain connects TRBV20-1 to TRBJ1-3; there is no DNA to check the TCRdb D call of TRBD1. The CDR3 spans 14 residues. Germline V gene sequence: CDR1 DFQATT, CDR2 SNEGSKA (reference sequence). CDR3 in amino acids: CSAITPSTGNTIYF.

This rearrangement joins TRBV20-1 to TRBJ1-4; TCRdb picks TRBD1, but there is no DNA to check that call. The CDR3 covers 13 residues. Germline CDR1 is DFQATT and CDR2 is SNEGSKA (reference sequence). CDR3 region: CSGTGTNNEKLFF.

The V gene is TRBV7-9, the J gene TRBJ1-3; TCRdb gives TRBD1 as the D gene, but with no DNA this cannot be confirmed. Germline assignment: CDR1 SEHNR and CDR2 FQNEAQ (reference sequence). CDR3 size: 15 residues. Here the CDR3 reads CASSLDGASGNTIYF.

The CDR3: CASSTAPTYNEQFF. The chain recombines TRBV7-2 with TRBJ2-1; TCRdb designates TRBD1, a call that cannot be tested without DNA. This CDR3 contains 14 residues. CDR1 is SGHTA, CDR2 FQGNSA, per germline.

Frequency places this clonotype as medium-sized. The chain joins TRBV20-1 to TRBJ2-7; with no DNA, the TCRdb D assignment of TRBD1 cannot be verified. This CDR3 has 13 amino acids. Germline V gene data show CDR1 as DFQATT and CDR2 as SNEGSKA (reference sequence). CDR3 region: CSAKDRGDYEQYF.

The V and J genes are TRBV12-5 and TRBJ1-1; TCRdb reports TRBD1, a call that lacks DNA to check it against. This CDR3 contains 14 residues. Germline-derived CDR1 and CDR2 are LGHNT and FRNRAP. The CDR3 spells CASGLDRGLTEAFF.

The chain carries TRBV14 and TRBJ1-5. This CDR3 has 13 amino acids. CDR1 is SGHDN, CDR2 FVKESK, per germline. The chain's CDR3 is CASSQNSNQPQHF.

CDR3 protein: CASSPERGSDGYTF. The V gene is TRBV5-1, the J gene TRBJ1-2; TCRdb's D gene call, TRBD1, goes unchecked for lack of DNA. The germline CDR1 and CDR2 sequences are SGHRS and YFSETQ. CDR3 size: 14 residues.

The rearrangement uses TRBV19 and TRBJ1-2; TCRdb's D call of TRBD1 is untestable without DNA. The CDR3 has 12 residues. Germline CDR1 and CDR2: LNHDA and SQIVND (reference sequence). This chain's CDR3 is CASSRGEDGYTF.